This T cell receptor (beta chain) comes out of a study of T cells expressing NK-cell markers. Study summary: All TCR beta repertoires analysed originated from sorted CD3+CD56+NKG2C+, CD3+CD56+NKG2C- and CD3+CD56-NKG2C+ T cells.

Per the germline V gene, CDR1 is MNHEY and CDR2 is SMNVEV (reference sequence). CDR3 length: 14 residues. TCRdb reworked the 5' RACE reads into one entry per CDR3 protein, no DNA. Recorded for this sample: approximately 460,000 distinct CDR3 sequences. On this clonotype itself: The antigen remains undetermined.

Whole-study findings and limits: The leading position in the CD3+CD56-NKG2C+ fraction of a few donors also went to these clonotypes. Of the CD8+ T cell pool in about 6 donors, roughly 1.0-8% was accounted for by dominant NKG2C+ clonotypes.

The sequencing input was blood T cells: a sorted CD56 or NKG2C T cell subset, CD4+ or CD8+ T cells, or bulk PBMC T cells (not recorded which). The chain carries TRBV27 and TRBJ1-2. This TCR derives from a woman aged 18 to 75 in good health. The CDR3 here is CASSPGVSSYGYTF.